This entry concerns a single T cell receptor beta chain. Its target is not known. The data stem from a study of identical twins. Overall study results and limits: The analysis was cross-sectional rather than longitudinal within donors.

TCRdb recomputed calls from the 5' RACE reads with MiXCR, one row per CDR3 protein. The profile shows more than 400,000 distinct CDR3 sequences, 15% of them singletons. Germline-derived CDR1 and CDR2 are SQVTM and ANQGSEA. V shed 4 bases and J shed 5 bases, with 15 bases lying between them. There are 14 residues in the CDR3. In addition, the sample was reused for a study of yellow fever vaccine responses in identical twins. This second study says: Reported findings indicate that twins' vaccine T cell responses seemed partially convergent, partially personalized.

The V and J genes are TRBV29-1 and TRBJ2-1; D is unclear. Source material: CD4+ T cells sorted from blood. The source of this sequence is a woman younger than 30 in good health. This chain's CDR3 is CSVAPRSPDNEQFF. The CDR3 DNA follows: TGCAGCGTTGCCCCTAGGTCCCCCGACAATGAGCAGTTCTTC.